This TCR beta chain was recorded in a study of T cell responses to AZD1222 COVID-19 vaccine. Study-wide points: There were mostly white British donors and more females than males, and clonal diversity was possibly underestimated.

The table came from immunoSEQ multiplex PCR; TCRdb's copy has only in-frame clones and leaves some out. The sample lists roughly 35,000 clones, approximately 78% occurring once. Germline CDR1 reads LGHNA; CDR2 reads YSLEER. This CDR3 region has 18 residues. V gave up 1 base and J gave up 3 bases; unmatched junction bases: 8. A remark on this clone: The antigen remains unidentified.

The chain is built from TRBV4-3 and TRBJ1-4; 10 bases line up with TRBD1. The specimen comprised peripheral blood, sampled 28 days after the second AZD1222 dose. This clonotype was obtained from an adult who received the AZD1222 COVID-19 vaccine. CDR3 residues: CASSQVTGGWAANEKLFF. The CDR3 nucleotides are TGCGCCAGCAGCCAAGTGACAGGGGGCTGGGCGGCTAATGAAAAACTGTTTTTT.